These T cell receptor beta chains were read from a single sample in a study of T cells in Graves' hyperthyroidism and ophthalmopathy. TCRdb called the multiplex PCR reads again in MiXCR, with one record for every CDR3 protein. The data show around 420,000 distinct CDR3 sequences, approximately 15% seen once. Sequencing was carried out using blood. The receptors come from a woman aged 18-35 years with Graves' hyperthyroidism. The CDR3 runs from the conserved cysteine through the conserved F or W. A D gene is named only where the DNA matches it firmly. Only part of the rows carry a size: once, few, many, or a class if the clone is expanded.

D	J	V	size	CDR3	DNA
NA	TRBJ1-2	TRBV4-2	few	CASSQALTAVGYTF	TGTGCCAGCAGCCAAGCCCTAACGGCAGTCGGCTACACCTTC
NA	TRBJ2-7	TRBV20-1	many	CSARGPGNYEQYF	TGCAGTGCTAGGGGGCCTGGAAACTACGAGCAGTACTTC
NA	TRBJ2-5	TRBV9	NA	CASSVEGYQETQYF	TGTGCCAGCAGCGTAGAGGGGTACCAAGAGACCCAGTACTTC
NA	TRBJ2-7	TRBV5-1	many	CASRGDAVLYEQYF	TGCGCCAGCAGGGGGGACGCGGTCCTCTACGAGCAGTACTTC
NA	TRBJ2-3	TRBV27	many	CASSFWNPGTDTQYF	TGTGCCAGCAGTTTCTGGAATCCCGGCACAGATACGCAGTATTTT
NA	TRBJ2-5	TRBV11-3	NA	CASSLEAPAARYF	TGTGCCAGCAGCTTGGAGGCCCCGGCGGCCCGGTACTTC
NA	TRBJ1-6	TRBV6-2/TRBV6-3	few	CASIRSYNSPLHF	TGTGCCAGCATCCGCTCCTATAATTCACCCCTCCACTTT
NA	TRBJ2-7	TRBV29-1	NA	CSVGQALFSEQYF	TGCAGCGTTGGACAGGCGTTATTTAGCGAGCAGTACTTC
TRBD2	TRBJ2-7	TRBV20-1	few	CSARKSTSGYEQYF	TGCAGTGCTAGAAAGAGTACTAGCGGCTACGAGCAGTACTTC
NA	TRBJ1-5	TRBV29-1	NA	CSVIVTANQPQHF	TGCAGCGTTATAGTAACGGCTAATCAGCCCCAGCATTTT
TRBD1	TRBJ2-5	TRBV7-9	few	CASSLAMTGQETQYF	TGTGCCAGCAGCTTAGCTATGACAGGGCAAGAGACCCAGTACTTC
NA	TRBJ1-1	TRBV20-1	many	CSARVRAPEAFF	TGCAGTGCTAGAGTCCGGGCTCCTGAAGCTTTCTTT
NA	TRBJ2-2	TRBV3-1	many	CASSLSSRELFF	TGTGCCAGCAGTCTAAGTAGCCGGGAGCTGTTTTTT
TRBD2	TRBJ2-1	TRBV6-1	many	CASRRTSGGRPYNEQFF	TGTGCCAGCAGACGGACTAGCGGGGGAAGACCCTACAATGAGCAGTTCTTC
TRBD1	TRBJ1-2	TRBV20-1	many	CSARTRDSRPNYGYTF	TGCAGTGCTCGAACCCGGGACAGCCGGCCTAACTATGGCTACACCTTC
NA	TRBJ2-1	TRBV11-3	many	CASSLDAGRNEQFF	TGTGCCAGCAGCTTAGATGCAGGGCGCAATGAGCAGTTCTTC
NA	TRBJ1-1	TRBV12-3/TRBV12-4	few	CASSFWGQIMNTEAFF	TGTGCCAGCAGTTTTTGGGGGCAGATCATGAACACTGAAGCTTTCTTT
NA	TRBJ2-3	TRBV25-1	many	CASSELRIDTDTQYF	TGTGCCAGCAGTGAATTGAGAATTGACACAGATACGCAGTATTTT
NA	TRBJ2-1	TRBV7-3	many	CASSPKGDPSSYNEQFF	TGTGCCAGCAGCCCGAAGGGAGATCCAAGCTCCTACAATGAGCAGTTCTTC
TRBD1	TRBJ1-1	TRBV12-3/TRBV12-4	few	CASSLRQGLGTEAFF	TGTGCCAGCAGTCTAAGACAGGGCTTGGGCACTGAAGCTTTCTTT
NA	TRBJ2-3	TRBV29-1	many	CSEGGGSADTQYF	TGCAGCGAGGGAGGGGGGAGCGCAGATACGCAGTATTTT
NA	TRBJ2-2	TRBV18	many	CASSPSGAVTGELFF	TGTGCCAGCTCACCCTCGGGGGCAGTCACCGGGGAGCTGTTTTTT
NA	TRBJ2-2	TRBV11-2	many	CASSLTRNTGELFF	TGTGCCAGCAGCTTAACCAGGAACACCGGGGAGCTGTTTTTT
NA	TRBJ2-7	TRBV2	few	CASTRDSSLPSYEQYF	TGTGCCAGCACCAGGGACTCCTCCCTTCCTAGTTACGAGCAGTACTTC
NA	TRBJ2-7	TRBV20-1	many	CSASPVSYEQYF	TGCAGTGCTAGTCCCGTATCCTACGAGCAGTACTTC
TRBD1	TRBJ2-7	TRBV3-1	many	CASSKGRDRVHEQYF	TGTGCCAGCTCGAAGGGTCGGGACAGGGTGCACGAGCAGTACTTC
TRBD2	TRBJ2-7	TRBV5-6	few	CASSGYVEREEVGESYEQYF	TGTGCCAGCAGCGGCTACGTGGAGCGGGAGGAGGTAGGGGAGTCCTACGAGCAGTACTTC
TRBD1	TRBJ2-1	TRBV7-6	many	CASSLAETGVNEQFF	TGTGCCAGCAGCTTAGCAGAGACAGGGGTAAATGAGCAGTTCTTC
TRBD1	TRBJ1-2	TRBV28	many	CASSLNRGLVGDGYTF	TGTGCCAGCAGTTTGAACAGGGGGCTTGTAGGGGATGGCTACACCTTC
NA	TRBJ2-7	TRBV2	many	CASRGSPSSYEQYF	TGTGCCAGCAGGGGCTCGCCAAGCTCCTACGAGCAGTACTTC
NA	TRBJ1-2	TRBV11-2	many	CASSSSGGPGGYTF	TGTGCCAGCAGCTCGTCGGGCGGCCCCGGGGGCTACACCTTC
TRBD1	TRBJ2-7	TRBV5-6	NA	CASSLPSYGQGFHEQYF	TGTGCCAGCAGCTTGCCCTCATATGGACAGGGGTTCCACGAGCAGTACTTC
NA	TRBJ1-1	TRBV19	NA	CASSIGTGNTEAFF	TGTGCCAGTAGTATAGGGACGGGGAACACTGAAGCTTTCTTT
TRBD1	TRBJ2-7	TRBV11-2	NA	CASSLTLPGQGRVNEQYF	TGTGCCAGCAGCCTAACCCTACCGGGACAGGGGAGAGTGAACGAGCAGTACTTC
NA	TRBJ1-2	TRBV6-1	many	CASSEGSGTDGYTF	TGTGCCAGCAGTGAAGGCTCCGGGACGGATGGCTACACCTTC
NA	TRBJ2-5	TRBV5-1	NA	CASSLQRGLPDQETQYF	TGCGCCAGCAGCTTACAGAGGGGGTTACCAGACCAAGAGACCCAGTACTTC